The source of this T cell receptor beta chain is a study of blood T cell repertoires in COVID-19. How the authors handled the data: Estimation of nucleated cell counts relied on the amplification of reference gene primers. The assay was immunoSEQ multiplex PCR, and TCRdb's table has in-frame clones only and misses some. Clonal size and the V and J genes are those of that table, whereas D and trimming came from the DNA. The table includes around 450,000 clones, about nine tenths detected once. In germline, CDR1 is SNHLY, CDR2 FYNNEI. V was shortened by 7 bases and J by 3 bases, with 15 bases between the two germline ends. The CDR3 runs 14 residues.

The clonotype was recovered from a woman between 18 and 29 years old who had recovered from COVID-19. This chain uses TRBV2 with TRBJ1-2; a weak D match, TRBD1 (5 bases). Source material: PBMCs or T cells enriched from blood (not recorded which). CDR3 loop: CASKVGGLDYGYTF. The CDR3 coding sequence is TGTGCCAGCAAGGTTGGGGGGTTGGACTATGGCTACACCTTC.